This T cell receptor beta chain was documented in a study of blood T cell repertoires in COVID-19. In the original analysis: Reference gene primer amplification gave nucleated cell count estimates. The protocol was immunoSEQ multiplex PCR, while the TCRdb copy is restricted to in-frame clones and leaves out a portion. V, J and clone size are those of that table, while D and trimming were read from the DNA. In the table there are tens of thousands of clones, 74% of which are singletons. CDR3 size: 12 residues. Germline CDR1 MDHEN, CDR2 SYDVKM. V lost 6 bases and J lost 8, with 10 bases in between. The material sequenced was peripheral blood. The chain couples TRBV28 to TRBJ1-4; unclear D gene. The origin of this receptor is a human donor with acute or convalescent COVID-19. The donor label of this sample is uncertain. CDR3 sequence reads: CASRAEREKLFF. The DNA of the CDR3 is TGTGCCAGCAGGGCGGAGCGCGAAAAACTGTTTTTT.